Following are 10 T cell receptor beta chains from one sample sequenced in a study of shared clonotypes between healthy human individuals. Repertoires were generated with immunoSEQ multiplex PCR, while TCRdb's copy carries only in-frame clones and drops some. The table has roughly 2,500,000 clones, approximately 93% seen once. The sequenced sample consisted of naive CD4+ T cells from PBMCs. Subset of the sample: CD45RA+ positively selected. The receptors derive from a young man in good health. Some clones in this sample may be carry-over from other donors' samples.

The chain recombines TRBV28 with TRBJ1-4; D unresolved. V was pared by 6 bases and J by 7 bases, with 24 bases between. The CDR3 length is 17 residues. Germline-derived CDR1 and CDR2 are MDHEN and SYDVKM. The CDR3 DNA reads TGTGCCAGCAGCGGGCGGCAGGCCTCGAACGTGGGTGAAAAACTGTTTTTT. This encodes CASSGRQASNVGEKLFF.

V usage is TRBV5-1 and J usage is TRBJ2-1, with D perhaps matching TRBD2 (6 bases). Germline V CDR1 and CDR2: SGHRS, YFSETQ. The CDR3 runs to 14 residues. The ends were cut back, 7 bases at V and 6 bases at J, with 17 bases in the middle. CDR3 DNA sequence: TGCGCCAGCTGGGAGGTTTCCCTACCCAATGAGCAGTTCTTC. Its protein is CASWEVSLPNEQFF.

A remark on this clone: This sample also contains other DNA sequences that code for the same CDR3. This chain uses TRBV4-2 with TRBJ1-2; D gene unclear. Germline V gene lookup returns CDR1 LGHNA and CDR2 YNFKEQ. V lost 0 bases and J lost 5, with 7 bases in between. The CDR3 loop spans 13 amino acids. The CDR3 loop reads CASSQDRGYGYTF. As DNA, the CDR3 is TGTGCCAGCAGCCAAGATCGAGGTTATGGCTACACCTTC.

The chain recombines TRBV19 with TRBJ2-7; 7 nucleotides line up with TRBD2. The CDR3 loop spans 14 amino acids. V was clipped by 4 bases and J by 0 bases; unmatched bases: 3. Germline V CDR1 and CDR2: LNHDA, SQIVND (reference sequence). Written as DNA, the CDR3 is TGTGCCAGTAGTAGGGGGAGGGTCTCCTACGAGCAGTACTTC. This gives the protein CASSRGRVSYEQYF.

In this sample, this clone turned up once. The chain employs TRBV9 and TRBJ1-1; D ambiguous. Germline V gene sequence: CDR1 SGDLS, CDR2 YYNGEE. The CDR3 is 15 amino acids. Trimming removed 3 bases at V and 0 bases at J, with 12 bases between. Here the CDR3 DNA reads TGTGCCAGCAGCGCCCCGGGTTCAATGAACACTGAAGCTTTCTTT. It translates to CASSAPGSMNTEAFF.

This sequence joins TRBV6-5 and TRBJ2-3; D gene ambiguous. Germline CDR1 reads MNHEY; CDR2 reads SVGAGI. V was clipped by 3 bases and J by 2 bases, with 12 bases between them. The CDR3 is made up of 15 amino acids. The DNA for the CDR3 is TGTGCCAGCAGTTATCAGCCCGCAACCACAGATACGCAGTATTTT. This gives the protein CASSYQPATTDTQYF.

This clone came up once. The genes are TRBV10-1 and TRBJ2-2, with D possibly TRBD2 on 6 matching bases. The CDR3 is 15 residues long. The germline V and J ends were trimmed by 6 bases and 5 bases, with 16 bases remaining between them. CDR1 is WNHNN and CDR2 is SYGVQD in the germline V gene (reference sequence). CDR3 nucleotides: TGCGCCAGCAGCGAGGGGCCGGGGAGGACCGGGGAGCTGTTTTTT. As protein: CASSEGPGRTGELFF.

The chain uses TRBV5-8 and TRBJ2-3; possibly TRBD1 or TRBD2 for D (5 bases each). Germline V CDR1 and CDR2: SGHTS, YDEGEE. The V and J ends lost 1 base and 6 bases respectively, with 12 bases between them. The CDR3 has 14 amino acids. CDR3 sequence reads: CASSLWPGPDTQYF. Here the CDR3 DNA reads TGTGCCAGCAGCTTGTGGCCGGGACCTGATACGCAGTATTTT. Full variable domain (remainder filled in from reference TRBV5-8 and TRBJ2-3): EAGVTQSPTHLIKTRGQQATLRCSPISGHTSVYWYQQALGLGLQFLLWYDEGEERNRGNFPPRFSGRQFPNYSSELNVNALELEDSALYLCASSLWPGPDTQYFGPGTRLTVL.

Here the CDR3 reads CASSVLETGGPSDGYTF. CDR3 DNA: TGTGCCAGCAGCGTACTTGAGACAGGCGGTCCGTCTGATGGCTACACCTTC. This chain connects TRBV9 to TRBJ1-2, with a tentative D call TRBD1 (6 bases). V lost 1 base to trimming and J lost 6 bases, with 22 bases between them. This CDR3 has 17 amino acids. Germline V gene lookup returns CDR1 SGDLS and CDR2 YYNGEE.

The chain uses TRBV7-8 and TRBJ2-7; no definite D call. The CDR3 length is 13 residues. V dropped 5 bases and J dropped 0 bases, with 8 bases sitting between them. Germline lookup yields CDR1 SGHVS and CDR2 FQNEAQ. The chain's CDR3 is CASSPTDSYEQYF. CDR3 bases: TGTGCCAGCAGCCCGACGGACTCCTACGAGCAGTACTTC.